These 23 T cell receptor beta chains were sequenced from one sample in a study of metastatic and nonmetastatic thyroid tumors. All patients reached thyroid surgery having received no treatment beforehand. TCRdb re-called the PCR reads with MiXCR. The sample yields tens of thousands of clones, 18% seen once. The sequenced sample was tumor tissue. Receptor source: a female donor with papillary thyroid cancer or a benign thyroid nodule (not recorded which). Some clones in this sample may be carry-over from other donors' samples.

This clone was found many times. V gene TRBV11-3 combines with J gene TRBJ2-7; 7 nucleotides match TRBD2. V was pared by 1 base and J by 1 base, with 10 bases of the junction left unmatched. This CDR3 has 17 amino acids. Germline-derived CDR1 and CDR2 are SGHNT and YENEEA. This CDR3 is CASSLVKGGRGSYEQYF. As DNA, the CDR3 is TGTGCCAGCAGCTTAGTGAAGGGCGGGAGAGGGTCCTACGAGCAGTACTTC.

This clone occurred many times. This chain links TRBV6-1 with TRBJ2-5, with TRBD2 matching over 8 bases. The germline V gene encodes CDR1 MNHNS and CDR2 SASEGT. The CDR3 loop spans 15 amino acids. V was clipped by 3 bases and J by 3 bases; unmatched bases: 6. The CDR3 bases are TGTGCCAGCAGTGAGCTCGGTAGCGGGGAAGAGACCCAGTACTTC. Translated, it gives CASSELGSGEETQYF.

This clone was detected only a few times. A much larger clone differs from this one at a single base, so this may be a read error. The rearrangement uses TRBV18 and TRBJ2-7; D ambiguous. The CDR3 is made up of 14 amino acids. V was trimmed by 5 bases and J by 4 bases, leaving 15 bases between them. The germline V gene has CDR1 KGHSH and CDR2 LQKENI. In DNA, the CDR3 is TGTGCCAGCTCAACCGACTGGGTGGGGTACGAGCAGTACTTC. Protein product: CASSTDWVGYEQYF.

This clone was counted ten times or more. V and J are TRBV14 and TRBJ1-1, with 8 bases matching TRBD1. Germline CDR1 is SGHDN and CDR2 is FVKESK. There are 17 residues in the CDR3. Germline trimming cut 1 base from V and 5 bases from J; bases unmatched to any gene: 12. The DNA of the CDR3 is TGTGCCAGCAGCCAAGCCTCTCGAAGGACAGGGCAAACTGAAGCTTTCTTT. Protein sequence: CASSQASRRTGQTEAFF. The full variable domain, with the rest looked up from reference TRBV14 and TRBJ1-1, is EAGVTQFPSHSVIEKGQTVTLRCDPISGHDNLYWYRRVMGKEIKFLLHFVKESKQDESGMPNNRFLAERTGGTYSTLKVQPAELEDSGVYFCASSQASRRTGQTEAFFGQGTRLTVV.

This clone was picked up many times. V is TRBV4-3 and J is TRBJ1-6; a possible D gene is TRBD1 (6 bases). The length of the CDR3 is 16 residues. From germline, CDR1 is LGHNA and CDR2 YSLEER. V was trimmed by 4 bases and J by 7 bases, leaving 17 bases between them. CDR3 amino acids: CASSPSSAGGNSPLHF. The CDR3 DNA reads TGCGCCAGCAGCCCCAGCTCGGCTGGGGGCAATTCACCCCTCCACTTT.

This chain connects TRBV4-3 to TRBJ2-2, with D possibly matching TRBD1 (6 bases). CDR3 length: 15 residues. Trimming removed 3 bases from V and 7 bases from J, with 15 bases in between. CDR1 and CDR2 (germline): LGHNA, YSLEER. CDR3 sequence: CASSQSPQGGGELFF. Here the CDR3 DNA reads TGCGCCAGCAGCCAGAGCCCACAGGGCGGCGGGGAGCTGTTTTTT.

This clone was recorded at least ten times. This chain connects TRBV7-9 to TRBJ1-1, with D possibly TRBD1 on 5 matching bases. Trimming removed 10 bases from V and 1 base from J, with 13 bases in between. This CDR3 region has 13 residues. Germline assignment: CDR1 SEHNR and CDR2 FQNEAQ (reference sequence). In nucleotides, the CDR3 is TGTGCCACTCAGAGGGGACGGAACACTGAAGCTTTCTTT. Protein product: CATQRGRNTEAFF.

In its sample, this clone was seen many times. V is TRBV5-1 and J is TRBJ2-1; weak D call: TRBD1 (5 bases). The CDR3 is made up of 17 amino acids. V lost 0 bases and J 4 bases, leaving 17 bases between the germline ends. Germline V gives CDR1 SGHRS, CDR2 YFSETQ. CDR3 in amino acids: CASSLGYRINLYNEQFF. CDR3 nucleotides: TGCGCCAGCAGCTTGGGTTACAGGATTAACCTTTACAATGAGCAGTTCTTC.

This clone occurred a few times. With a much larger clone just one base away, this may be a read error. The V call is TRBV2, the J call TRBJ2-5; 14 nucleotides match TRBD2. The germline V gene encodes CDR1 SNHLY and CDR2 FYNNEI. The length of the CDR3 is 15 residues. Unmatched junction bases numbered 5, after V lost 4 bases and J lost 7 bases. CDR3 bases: TGTGCCAGCAGTGCGACTAGCGGGGGGGCGTGGACCCAGTACTTC. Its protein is CASSATSGGAWTQYF.

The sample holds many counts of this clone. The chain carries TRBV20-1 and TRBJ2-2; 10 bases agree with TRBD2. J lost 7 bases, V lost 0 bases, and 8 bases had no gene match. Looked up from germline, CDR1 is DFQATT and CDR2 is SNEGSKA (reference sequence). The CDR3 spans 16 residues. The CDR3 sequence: CSARDSSGRAGGELFF. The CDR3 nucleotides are TGCAGTGCTAGAGATAGCAGCGGGAGGGCCGGCGGGGAGCTGTTTTTT.

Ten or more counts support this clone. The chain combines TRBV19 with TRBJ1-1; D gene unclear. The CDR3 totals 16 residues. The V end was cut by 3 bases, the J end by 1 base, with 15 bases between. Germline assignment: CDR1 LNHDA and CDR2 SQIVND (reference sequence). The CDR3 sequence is CASSIVVVRTNTEAFF. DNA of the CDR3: TGTGCCAGTAGTATTGTAGTAGTGAGGACGAACACTGAAGCTTTCTTT.

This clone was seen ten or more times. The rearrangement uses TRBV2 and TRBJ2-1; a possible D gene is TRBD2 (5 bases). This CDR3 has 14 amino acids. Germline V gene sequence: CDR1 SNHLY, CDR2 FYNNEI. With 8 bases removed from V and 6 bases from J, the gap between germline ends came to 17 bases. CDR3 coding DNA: TGTGCCAGCGGACTCGAAAGTGGCTCCAATGAGCAGTTCTTC. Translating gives CASGLESGSNEQFF.

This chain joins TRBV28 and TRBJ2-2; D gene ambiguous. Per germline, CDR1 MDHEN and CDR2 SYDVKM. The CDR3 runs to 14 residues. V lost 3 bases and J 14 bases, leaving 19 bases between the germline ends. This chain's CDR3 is CASSFGRSTGDLFF. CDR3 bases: TGTGCCAGCAGTTTTGGGCGTAGCACCGGAGATCTGTTTTTT.

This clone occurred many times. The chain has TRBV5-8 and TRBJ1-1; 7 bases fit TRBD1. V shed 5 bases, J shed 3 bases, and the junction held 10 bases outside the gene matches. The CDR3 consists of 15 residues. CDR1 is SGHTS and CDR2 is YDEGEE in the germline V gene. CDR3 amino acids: CASRRLGQSYTEAFF. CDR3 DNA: TGTGCCAGCAGAAGACTGGGACAGAGTTACACTGAAGCTTTCTTT.

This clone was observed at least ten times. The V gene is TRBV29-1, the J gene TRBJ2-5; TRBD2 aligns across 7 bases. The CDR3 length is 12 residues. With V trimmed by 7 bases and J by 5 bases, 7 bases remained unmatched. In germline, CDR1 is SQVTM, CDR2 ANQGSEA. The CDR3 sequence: CSATGGWETQYF. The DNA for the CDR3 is TGCAGCGCAACGGGGGGATGGGAGACCCAGTACTTC.

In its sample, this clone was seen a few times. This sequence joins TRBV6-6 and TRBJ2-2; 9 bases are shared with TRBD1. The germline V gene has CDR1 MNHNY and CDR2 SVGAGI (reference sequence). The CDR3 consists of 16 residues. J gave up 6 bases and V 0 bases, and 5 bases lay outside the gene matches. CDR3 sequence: CASSYSGTGRAGELFF. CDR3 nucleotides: TGTGCCAGCAGTTACTCGGGGACAGGGCGGGCCGGGGAGCTGTTTTTT.

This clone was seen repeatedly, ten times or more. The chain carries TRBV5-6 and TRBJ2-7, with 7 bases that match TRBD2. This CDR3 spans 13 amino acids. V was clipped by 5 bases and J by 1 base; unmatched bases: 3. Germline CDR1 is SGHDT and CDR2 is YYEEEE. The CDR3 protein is CASRNGGSYEQYF. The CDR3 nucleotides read TGTGCCAGCAGGAACGGGGGGTCCTACGAGCAGTACTTC.

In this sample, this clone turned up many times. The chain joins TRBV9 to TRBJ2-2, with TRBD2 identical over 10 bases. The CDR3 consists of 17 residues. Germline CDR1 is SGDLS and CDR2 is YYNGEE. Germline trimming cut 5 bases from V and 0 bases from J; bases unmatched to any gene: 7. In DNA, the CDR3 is TGTGCCAGCAGTCGTAAAAGCGGGGGGGCGAACACCGGGGAGCTGTTTTTT. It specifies CASSRKSGGANTGELFF.

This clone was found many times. The CDR3 DNA is TGCAGTGCTAGAGAACCGGACAGGGCCTATGGCTACACCTTC. It codes for CSAREPDRAYGYTF. The rearrangement links TRBV20-1 to TRBJ1-2, with 8 nucleotides matching TRBD1. The V and J ends lost 0 bases and 4 bases, in that order; junction bases with no gene match: 4. This CDR3 spans 14 amino acids. From germline, CDR1 is DFQATT and CDR2 SNEGSKA (reference sequence).

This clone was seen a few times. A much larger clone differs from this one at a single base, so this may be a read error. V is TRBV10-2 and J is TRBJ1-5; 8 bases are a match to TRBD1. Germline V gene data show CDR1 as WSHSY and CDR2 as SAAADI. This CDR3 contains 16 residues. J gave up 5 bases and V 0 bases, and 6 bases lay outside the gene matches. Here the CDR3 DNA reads TGCGCCAGCAGTGAGTCCGACAGGGGAGTGTATCAGCCCCAGCATTTT. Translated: CASSESDRGVYQPQHF.

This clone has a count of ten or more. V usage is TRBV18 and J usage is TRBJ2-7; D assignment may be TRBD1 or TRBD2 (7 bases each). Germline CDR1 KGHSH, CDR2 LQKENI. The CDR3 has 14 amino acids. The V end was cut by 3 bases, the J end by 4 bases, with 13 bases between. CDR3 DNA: TGTGCCAGCTCACCGACCAGGGGGGGGTACGAGCAGTACTTC. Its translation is CASSPTRGGYEQYF. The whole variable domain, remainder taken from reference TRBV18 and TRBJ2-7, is NAGVMQNPRHLVRRRGQEARLRCSPMKGHSHVYWYRQLPEEGLKFMVYLQKENIIDESGMPKERFSAEFPKEGPSILRIQQVVRGDSAAYFCASSPTRGGYEQYFGPGTRLTVT.

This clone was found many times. The CDR3 spells CASSHGGNINEQFF. The CDR3 DNA is TGTGCCAGCAGCCACGGGGGGAACATCAATGAGCAGTTCTTC. The chain uses TRBV3-1 and TRBJ2-1; 7 positions agree with TRBD2. The CDR3 consists of 14 residues. Per germline, CDR1 LGHDT and CDR2 YNNKEL (reference sequence). The V and J ends lost 3 bases and 6 bases, in that order; junction bases with no gene match: 5.

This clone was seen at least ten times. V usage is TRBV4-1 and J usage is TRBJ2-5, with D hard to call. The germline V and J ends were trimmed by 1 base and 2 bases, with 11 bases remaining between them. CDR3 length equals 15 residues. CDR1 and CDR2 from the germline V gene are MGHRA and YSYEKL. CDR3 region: CASSQVRSPQETQYF. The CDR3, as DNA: TGCGCCAGCAGCCAAGTAAGGAGTCCTCAAGAGACCCAGTACTTC.